This T cell receptor (beta chain) appears in the sequencing data of a study of CD8 T cells in Susac syndrome (dated by TCRdb to between 2017 and 2020). About the full investigation: Among the Susac syndrome patients who were sequenced, clinically active disease was present in 5 or 6 and clinical remission was observed in roughly eight. Whether CD8+ T cell activation and differentiation in Susac syndrome was antigen driven was tested using repertoire sequencing. Susac syndrome patients were therapy-naive, on corticosteroids (some also receiving IVIg), or on IVIg alone at blood withdrawal. Results the study describes overall, beyond this receptor: In the CD4+ T cell repertoire of Susac syndrome patients, clonal expansion was not detected. The study acknowledged that relatively few individuals were included in the TCR sequencing and HLA analysis.

Peripheral blood CD8+ and CD4+ T cells from healthy donors, Susac syndrome patients and multiple sclerosis patients were profiled by high-throughput TCR beta sequencing. Susac syndrome patients met recently defined diagnostic criteria for definite or probable disease. Bulk CD8+ and CD4+ T cells were purified by magnetic negative isolation, while CD8+ TEMRA cells were enriched using FACS. Blood was drawn into EDTA tubes, processed within 24 hours, and PBMCs were isolated by density gradient centrifugation. PBMCs intended for TCR sequencing were cryopreserved in liquid nitrogen and were subsequently thawed in a 37 degrees C water bath. Purity of sorted or isolated CD4+, CD8+ and CD8+ TEMRA cells was at least 90%. RNA was extracted using the RNeasy kit, and roughly 0.45 to 1 ug of the RNA was reverse transcribed with random hexamers. The immunoSEQ multiplex PCR assay, which covers 54 Vbeta and 13 Jbeta segments, was used to amplify TCR beta CDR3 regions. PCR amplification bias was corrected by using a synthetic template baseline for primer optimization and computational correction. The original pipeline was this. Reads were annotated to V, D and J genes according to IMGT and were analyzed with immunoSEQ Analyzer, with only productive sequences retained. Clonality was calculated as one minus the Shannon entropy normalized by log2 of the number of productive unique sequences. For each patient and control, public and private clones were evaluated among the 100 most prevalent clones. Clones were defined as Susac-specific when absent from the healthy and MS cohorts, from about a thousand published viral clones and from other ImmuneACCESS disease sequences. Clones were called with MiXCR by TCRdb after fastp trimmed the public reads at Q25, and only in-frame beta chains were retained. Identical CDR3 proteins give one entry, which carries the most common genes and DNA. TCRdb, not the original authors, processed these V and J calls. The sample table lists about 150,000 distinct CDR3 sequences, roughly 96% of them with a count of one. Roughly 0.15% of the sample comes from the top ten.

Concerning this clonotype: The target of this receptor is not known. Base qualities are not provided; no much larger clone lies one nucleotide away.

V is cut by 7 bases and J by 8 bases, and the space between the germline ends is 16 bases. Taken from the germline V gene, the CDR1 and CDR2 loops are SNHLY and FYNNEI. Spanning cysteine to phenylalanine, the CDR3 consists of 13 amino acids. Of the read, only the CDR3 DNA is kept; its 39 bases are in frame from base 1. Material: CD4+ T cells from PBMCs. Recombination connected TRBV2 to TRBJ2-3; no confident D gene assignment can be made. This TCR was recovered from a human donor with Susac syndrome. The DNA sequence is given as TGTGCCAGCAAAAGCCACAAGTCCGGTACGCAGTATTTT. Translated, it gives CASKSHKSGTQYF. When the CDR3 is completed using the reference TRBV2 and TRBJ2-3 genes on either side, the full variable domain is EPEVTQTPSHQVTQMGQEVILRCVPISNHLYFYWYRQILGQKVEFLVSFYNNEISEKSEIFDDQFSVERPDGSNFTLKIRSTKLEDSAMYFCASKSHKSGTQYFGPGTRLTVL.